The text below deals with one T cell receptor beta chain. As processed by the authors: Reference gene primer amplification in the assay estimated nucleated cell counts. Here immunoSEQ multiplex PCR was the method, and the copy in TCRdb shows in-frame clones only, minus some. The DNA gave D and trimming, while V, J and clone size come from that table. The profile shows some 140,000 clones, 70% to 85% of them singletons. Germline V gene sequence: CDR1 MDHEN, CDR2 SYDVKM. The length of the CDR3 is 14 residues. V lost 4 bases to trimming and J lost 4 bases; unmatched junction nucleotides: 4. The data originate from a study of blood T cell repertoires in COVID-19. Study-level information: Samples of COVID-19 (acute and convalescent) were obtained from the United States, Italy and Spain. PBMCs, B-cell-depleted T cells, or T cells were the source of the cDNA or gDNA that made up the material.

This receptor was identified in a man in his sixties who had recovered from COVID-19. Sequenced: peripheral blood. The rearrangement uses TRBV28 and TRBJ1-2; TRBD1 agrees at 9 bases. The CDR3 spells CASSSGQGSYGYTF. The CDR3, as DNA: TGTGCCAGCAGTTCGGGACAGGGTAGCTATGGCTACACCTTC.